Listed below are T cell receptor beta chains from one sample, sequenced in a study of T cell responses to AZD1222 COVID-19 vaccine. Libraries were prepared by immunoSEQ multiplex PCR; TCRdb keeps only in-frame clonotypes and omits some of them. Altogether 150,000 to 200,000 clones are present, 90% to 95% being singletons, with the ten largest covering 1% to 1.5%. Source: peripheral blood, taken 28 days after the second AZD1222 dose. Every receptor here comes from an adult who received the AZD1222 COVID-19 vaccine. The CDR3 runs from the conserved cysteine through the conserved F or W. The order of the fields is J gene, V gene, D gene, CDR3 protein. The D gene is left open where the match is weak.

TRBJ2-3,TRBV11-2,TRBD2,CASRRPGLLLETQYF
TRBJ1-5,TRBV6-5,TRBD1,CASSPGQGNQPQHF
TRBJ2-7,TRBV19,.,CASREAGPGVYEQYF
TRBJ2-7,TRBV5-4,.,CASSLEGHRVDEQYF
TRBJ1-1,TRBV5-1,.,CASSFLGDTEAFF
TRBJ2-1,TRBV6-4,TRBD2,CASSGLAGGNEQFF
TRBJ2-7,TRBV29-1,TRBD1,CSVEFPGQSYEQYF
TRBJ2-1,TRBV10-3,.,CAIAGYNEQFF
TRBJ1-6,TRBV10-3,.,CAMRRGGESPLHF
TRBJ1-5,TRBV7-9,.,CASSLRGSQPQHF
TRBJ2-3,TRBV27,TRBD2,CASSLRARGAGGDTQYF